This T cell receptor (beta chain) was identified in a study of blood T cell repertoires in COVID-19. In the original analysis: Estimation of nucleated cell counts relied on the amplification of reference gene primers. Some clones are missing from TCRdb's copy, which holds only in-frame ones; the method was immunoSEQ multiplex PCR. The V and J calls and clone size are taken from that table; D and trimming were inferred from the DNA. The sample includes about 150,000 clones, about 80% seen only once; the top ten take about 40%. Specimen: peripheral blood. The TCR originated in a human donor in a cohort sampled during active COVID-19.

CDR3 coding DNA: TGTGCCAGCAGTTTACAGGGGAATACTGAAGCTTTCTTT. It specifies CASSLQGNTEAFF. The rearrangement uses TRBV5-4 and TRBJ1-1; 7 positions agree with TRBD1. V shed 5 bases, J shed 5 bases, and the junction held 6 bases outside the gene matches. The length of the CDR3 is 13 residues. Looked up from germline, CDR1 is SGHNT and CDR2 is YYREEE (reference sequence).